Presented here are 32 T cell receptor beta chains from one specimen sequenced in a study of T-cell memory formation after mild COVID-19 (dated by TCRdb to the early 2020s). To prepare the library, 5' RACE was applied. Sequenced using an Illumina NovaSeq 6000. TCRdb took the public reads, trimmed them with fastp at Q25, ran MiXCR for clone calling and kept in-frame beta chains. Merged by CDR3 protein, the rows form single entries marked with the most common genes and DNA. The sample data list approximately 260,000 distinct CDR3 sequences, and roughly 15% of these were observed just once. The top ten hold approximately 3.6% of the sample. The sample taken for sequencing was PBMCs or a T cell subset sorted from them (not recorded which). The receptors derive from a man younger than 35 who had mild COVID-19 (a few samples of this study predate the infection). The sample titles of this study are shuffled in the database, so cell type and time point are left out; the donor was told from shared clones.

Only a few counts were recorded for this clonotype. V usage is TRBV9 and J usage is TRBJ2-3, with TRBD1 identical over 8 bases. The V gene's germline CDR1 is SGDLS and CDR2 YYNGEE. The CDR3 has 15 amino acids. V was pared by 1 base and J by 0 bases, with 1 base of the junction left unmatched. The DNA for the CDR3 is TGTGCCAGCAGCGTACAGGGGGCTAGCACAGATACGCAGTATTTT. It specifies CASSVQGASTDTQYF.

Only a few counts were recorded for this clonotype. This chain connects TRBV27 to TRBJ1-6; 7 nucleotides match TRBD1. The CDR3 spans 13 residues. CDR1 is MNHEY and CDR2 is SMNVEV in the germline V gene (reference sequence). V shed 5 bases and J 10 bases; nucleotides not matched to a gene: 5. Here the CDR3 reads CASSDRAGSPLHF. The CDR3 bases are TGTGCCAGCAGTGACAGGGCGGGATCACCCCTCCACTTT.

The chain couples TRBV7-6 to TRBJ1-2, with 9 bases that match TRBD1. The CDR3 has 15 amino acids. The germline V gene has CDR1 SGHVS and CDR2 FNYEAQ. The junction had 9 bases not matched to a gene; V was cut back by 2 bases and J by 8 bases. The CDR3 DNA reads TGTGCCAGCAGCTTATCCGCCGGGACAGGGAAAGGCTACACCTTC. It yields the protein CASSLSAGTGKGYTF.

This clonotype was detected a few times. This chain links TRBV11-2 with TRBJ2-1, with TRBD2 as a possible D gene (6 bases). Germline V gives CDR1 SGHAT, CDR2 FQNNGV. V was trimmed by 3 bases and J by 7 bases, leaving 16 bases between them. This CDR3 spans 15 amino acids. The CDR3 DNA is TGTGCCAGCAGCTTTAACCCTGCTAGCGTGAATGAGCAGTTCTTC. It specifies CASSFNPASVNEQFF.

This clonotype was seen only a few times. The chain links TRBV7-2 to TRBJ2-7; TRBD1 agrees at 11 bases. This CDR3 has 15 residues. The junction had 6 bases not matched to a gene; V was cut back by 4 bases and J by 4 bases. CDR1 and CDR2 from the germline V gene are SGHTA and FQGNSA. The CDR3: CASSSPGQGGYEQYF. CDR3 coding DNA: TGTGCCAGCAGCTCACCGGGACAGGGGGGTTACGAGCAGTACTTC. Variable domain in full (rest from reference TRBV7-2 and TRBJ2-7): GAGVSQSPSNKVTEKGKDVELRCDPISGHTALYWYRQSLGQGLEFLIYFQGNSAPDKSGLPSDRFSAERTGGSVSTLTIQRTQQEDSAVYLCASSSPGQGGYEQYFGPGTRLTVT.

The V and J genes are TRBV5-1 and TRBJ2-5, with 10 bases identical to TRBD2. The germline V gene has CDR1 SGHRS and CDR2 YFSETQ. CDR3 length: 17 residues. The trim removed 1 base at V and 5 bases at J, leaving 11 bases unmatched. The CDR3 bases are TGCGCCAGCAGCTTGTCAGCCGTAGCGGGGGGCGGTGAGACCCAGTACTTC. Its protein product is CASSLSAVAGGGETQYF.

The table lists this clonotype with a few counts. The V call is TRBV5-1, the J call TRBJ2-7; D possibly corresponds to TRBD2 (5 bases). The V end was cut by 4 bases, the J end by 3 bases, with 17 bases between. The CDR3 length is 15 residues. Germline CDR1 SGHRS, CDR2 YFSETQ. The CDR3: CASSRGSFPLYEQYF. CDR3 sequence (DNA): TGCGCCAGCAGCCGGGGTAGTTTCCCACTCTACGAGCAGTACTTC. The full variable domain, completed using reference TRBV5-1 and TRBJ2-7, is KAGVTQTPRYLIKTRGQQVTLSCSPISGHRSVSWYQQTPGQGLQFLFEYFSETQRNKGNFPGRFSGRQFSNSRSEMNVSTLELGDSALYLCASSRGSFPLYEQYFGPGTRLTVT.

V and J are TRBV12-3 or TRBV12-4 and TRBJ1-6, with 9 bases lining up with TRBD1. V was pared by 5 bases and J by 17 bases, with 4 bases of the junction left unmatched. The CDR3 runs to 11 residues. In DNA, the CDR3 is TGTGCCAGCAGTCCAGGGACAGGGTTCCACTTT. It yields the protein CASSPGTGFHF.

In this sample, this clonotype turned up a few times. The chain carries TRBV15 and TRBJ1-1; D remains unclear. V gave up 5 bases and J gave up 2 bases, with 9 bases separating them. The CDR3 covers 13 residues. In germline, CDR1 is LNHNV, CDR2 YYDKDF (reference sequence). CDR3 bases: TGTGCCACCAGCCGGACGGTTAACACTGAAGCTTTCTTT. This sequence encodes CATSRTVNTEAFF.

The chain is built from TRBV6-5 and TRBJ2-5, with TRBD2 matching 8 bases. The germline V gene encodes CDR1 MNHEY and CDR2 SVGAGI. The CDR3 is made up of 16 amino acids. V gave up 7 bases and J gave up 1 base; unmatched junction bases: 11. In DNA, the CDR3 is TGTGCCAGCAACCCCCGAGTAGCGGGGACCCAAGAGACCCAGTACTTC. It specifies CASNPRVAGTQETQYF.

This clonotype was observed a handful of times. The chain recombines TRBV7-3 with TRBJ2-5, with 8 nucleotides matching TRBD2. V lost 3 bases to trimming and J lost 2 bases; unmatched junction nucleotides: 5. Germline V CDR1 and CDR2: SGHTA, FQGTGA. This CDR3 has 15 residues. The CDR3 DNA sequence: TGTGCCAGCAGCTTTTTCGGGGGGGGTCAAGAGACCCAGTACTTC. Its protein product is CASSFFGGGQETQYF.

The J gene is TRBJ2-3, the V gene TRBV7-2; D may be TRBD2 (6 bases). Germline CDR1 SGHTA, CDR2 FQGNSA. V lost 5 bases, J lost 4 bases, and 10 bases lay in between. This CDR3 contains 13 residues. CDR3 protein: CASSPSSADTQYF. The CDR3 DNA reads TGTGCCAGCAGCCCATCTAGCGCAGATACGCAGTATTTT.

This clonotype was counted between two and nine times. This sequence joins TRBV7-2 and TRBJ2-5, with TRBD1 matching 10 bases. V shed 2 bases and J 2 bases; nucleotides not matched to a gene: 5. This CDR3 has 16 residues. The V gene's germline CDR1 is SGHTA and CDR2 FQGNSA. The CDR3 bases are TGTGCCAGCAGCTTACAGGGACAGGGGTGGCAAGAGACCCAGTACTTC. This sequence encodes CASSLQGQGWQETQYF.

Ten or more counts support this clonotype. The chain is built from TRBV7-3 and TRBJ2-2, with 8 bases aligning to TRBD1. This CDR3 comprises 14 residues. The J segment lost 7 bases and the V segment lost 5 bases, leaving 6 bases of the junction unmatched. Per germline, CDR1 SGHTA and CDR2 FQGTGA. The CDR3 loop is CASSPWTGHGELFF. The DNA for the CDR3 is TGTGCCAGCAGCCCCTGGACAGGGCACGGGGAGCTGTTTTTT.

The CDR3 loop reads CATSVSGGISADTQYF. The CDR3 DNA sequence: TGTGCCACCAGTGTGTCGGGAGGGATTAGTGCAGATACGCAGTATTTT. This chain joins TRBV24-1 and TRBJ2-3, with 8 bases matching TRBD2. This CDR3 is built from 16 residues. V lost 5 bases, J lost 4 bases, and 10 bases stayed unmatched. Germline lookup yields CDR1 KGHDR and CDR2 SFDVKD.

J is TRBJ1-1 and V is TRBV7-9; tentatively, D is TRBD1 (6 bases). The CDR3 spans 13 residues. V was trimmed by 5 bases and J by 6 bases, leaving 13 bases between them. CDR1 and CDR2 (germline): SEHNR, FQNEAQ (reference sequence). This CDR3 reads CASSTPQGAEAFF. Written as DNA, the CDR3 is TGTGCCAGCAGCACACCACAGGGCGCTGAAGCTTTCTTT.

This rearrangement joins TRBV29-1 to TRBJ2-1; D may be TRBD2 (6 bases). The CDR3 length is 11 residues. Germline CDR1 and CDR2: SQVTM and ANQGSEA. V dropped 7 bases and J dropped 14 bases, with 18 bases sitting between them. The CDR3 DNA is TGCAGCGGGAGGAGGGGAGATTGGGAGTTCTTC. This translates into CSGRRGDWEFF.

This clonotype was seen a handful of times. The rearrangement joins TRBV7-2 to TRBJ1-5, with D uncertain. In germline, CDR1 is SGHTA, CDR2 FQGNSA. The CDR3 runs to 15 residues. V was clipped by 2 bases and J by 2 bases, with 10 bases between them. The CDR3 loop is CASSLFLGGNQPQHF. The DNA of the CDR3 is TGTGCCAGCAGCTTATTCTTGGGCGGCAATCAGCCCCAGCATTTT.

CDR3 amino acids: CASSLPTGTSNTGELFF. The CDR3 region has the DNA TGTGCCAGCAGCCTCCCGACCGGGACATCGAACACCGGGGAGCTGTTTTTT. The chain employs TRBV4-2 and TRBJ2-2; D possibly corresponds to TRBD1 (6 bases). The germline V gene encodes CDR1 LGHNA and CDR2 YNFKEQ. The CDR3 is made up of 17 amino acids. The ends were cut back, 4 bases at V and 0 bases at J, with 15 bases in the middle.

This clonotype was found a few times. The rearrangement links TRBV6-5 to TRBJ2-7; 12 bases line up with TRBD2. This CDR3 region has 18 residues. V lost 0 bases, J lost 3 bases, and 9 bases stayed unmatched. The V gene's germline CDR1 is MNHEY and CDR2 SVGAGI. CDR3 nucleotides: TGTGCCAGCAGTTACTCCCCCAGCCAGACTAGCGGGGGCTACGAGCAGTACTTC. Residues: CASSYSPSQTSGGYEQYF.

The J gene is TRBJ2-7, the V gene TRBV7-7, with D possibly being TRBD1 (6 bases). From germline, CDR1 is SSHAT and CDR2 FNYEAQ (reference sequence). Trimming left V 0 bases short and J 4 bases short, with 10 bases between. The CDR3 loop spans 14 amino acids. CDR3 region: CASSLALGQYEQYF. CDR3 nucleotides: TGTGCCAGCAGCTTAGCCCTCGGACAGTACGAGCAGTACTTC.

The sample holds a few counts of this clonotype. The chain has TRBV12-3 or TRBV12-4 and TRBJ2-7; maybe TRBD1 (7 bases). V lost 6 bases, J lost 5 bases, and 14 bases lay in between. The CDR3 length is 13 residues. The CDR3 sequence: CASRGGQSHEQYF. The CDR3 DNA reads TGTGCCAGCAGGGGGGGACAGTCTCACGAGCAGTACTTC.

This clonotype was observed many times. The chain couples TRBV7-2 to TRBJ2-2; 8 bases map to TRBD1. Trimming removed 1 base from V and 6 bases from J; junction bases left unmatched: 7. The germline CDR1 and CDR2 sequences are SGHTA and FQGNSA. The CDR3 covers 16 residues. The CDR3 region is CASSLGGQGASGELFF. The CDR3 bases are TGTGCCAGCAGCTTAGGGGGTCAGGGGGCCTCCGGGGAGCTGTTTTTT.

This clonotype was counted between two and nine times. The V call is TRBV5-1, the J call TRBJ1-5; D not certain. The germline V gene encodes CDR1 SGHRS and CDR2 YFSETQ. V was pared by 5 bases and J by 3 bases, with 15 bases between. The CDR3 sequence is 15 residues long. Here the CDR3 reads CASRPTPTTNQPQHF. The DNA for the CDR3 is TGCGCCAGCAGACCCACTCCTACCACCAATCAGCCCCAGCATTTT. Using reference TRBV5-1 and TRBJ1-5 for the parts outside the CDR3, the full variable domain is KAGVTQTPRYLIKTRGQQVTLSCSPISGHRSVSWYQQTPGQGLQFLFEYFSETQRNKGNFPGRFSGRQFSNSRSEMNVSTLELGDSALYLCASRPTPTTNQPQHFGDGTRLSIL.

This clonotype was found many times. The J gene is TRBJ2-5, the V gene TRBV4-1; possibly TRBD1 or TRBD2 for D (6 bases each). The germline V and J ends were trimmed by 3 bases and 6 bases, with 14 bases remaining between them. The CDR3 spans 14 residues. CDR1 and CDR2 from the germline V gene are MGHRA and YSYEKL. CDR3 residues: CASSQDSGGKTQYF. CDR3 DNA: TGCGCCAGCAGCCAGGACAGTGGAGGGAAGACCCAGTACTTC.

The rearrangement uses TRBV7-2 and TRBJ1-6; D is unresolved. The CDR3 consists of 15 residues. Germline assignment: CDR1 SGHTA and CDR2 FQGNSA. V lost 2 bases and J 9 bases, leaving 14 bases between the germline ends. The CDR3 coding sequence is TGTGCCAGCAGCTTAAACACCGCCATGCCTTCACCCCTCCACTTT. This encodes CASSLNTAMPSPLHF.

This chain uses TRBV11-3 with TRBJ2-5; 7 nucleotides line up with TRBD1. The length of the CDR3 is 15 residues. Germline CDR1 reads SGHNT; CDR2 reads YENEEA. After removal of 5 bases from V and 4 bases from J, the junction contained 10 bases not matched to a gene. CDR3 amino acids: CASSTRDSKRETQYF. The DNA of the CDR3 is TGTGCCAGCAGCACCCGGGACAGTAAGAGAGAGACCCAGTACTTC.

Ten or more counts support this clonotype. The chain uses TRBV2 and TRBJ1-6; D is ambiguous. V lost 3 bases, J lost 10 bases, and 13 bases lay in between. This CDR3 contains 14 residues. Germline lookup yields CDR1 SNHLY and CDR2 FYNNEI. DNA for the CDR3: TGTGCCAGCAGTGATCTCAGCTCAGAATCACCCCTCCACTTT. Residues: CASSDLSSESPLHF.

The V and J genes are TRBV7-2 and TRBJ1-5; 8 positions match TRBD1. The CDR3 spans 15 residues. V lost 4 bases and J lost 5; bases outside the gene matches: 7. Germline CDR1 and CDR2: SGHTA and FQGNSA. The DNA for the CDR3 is TGTGCCAGCAGCTCCCTGACAGGGGCCTATCAGCCCCAGCATTTT. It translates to CASSSLTGAYQPQHF.

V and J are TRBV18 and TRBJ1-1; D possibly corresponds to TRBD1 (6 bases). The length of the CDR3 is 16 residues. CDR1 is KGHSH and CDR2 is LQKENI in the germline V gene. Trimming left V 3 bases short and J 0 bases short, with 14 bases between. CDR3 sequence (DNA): TGTGCCAGCTCACCCTGGCCGGGACAAATGAACACTGAAGCTTTCTTT. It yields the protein CASSPWPGQMNTEAFF.

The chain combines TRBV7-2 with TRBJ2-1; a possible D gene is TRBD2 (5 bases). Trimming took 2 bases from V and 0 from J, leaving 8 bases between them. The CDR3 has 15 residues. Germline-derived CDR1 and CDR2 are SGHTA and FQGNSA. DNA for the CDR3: TGTGCCAGCAGCTTATGGAGCGGCTCCTACAATGAGCAGTTCTTC. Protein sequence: CASSLWSGSYNEQFF.

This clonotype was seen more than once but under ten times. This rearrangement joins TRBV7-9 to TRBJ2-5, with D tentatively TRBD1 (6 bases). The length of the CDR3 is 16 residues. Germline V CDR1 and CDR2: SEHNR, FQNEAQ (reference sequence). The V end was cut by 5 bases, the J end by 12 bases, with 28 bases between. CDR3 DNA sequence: TGTGCCAGCAGCCCGCCCGGGGTGGCGGGCTCAAGGGGGAAGTACTTC. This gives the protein CASSPPGVAGSRGKYF.